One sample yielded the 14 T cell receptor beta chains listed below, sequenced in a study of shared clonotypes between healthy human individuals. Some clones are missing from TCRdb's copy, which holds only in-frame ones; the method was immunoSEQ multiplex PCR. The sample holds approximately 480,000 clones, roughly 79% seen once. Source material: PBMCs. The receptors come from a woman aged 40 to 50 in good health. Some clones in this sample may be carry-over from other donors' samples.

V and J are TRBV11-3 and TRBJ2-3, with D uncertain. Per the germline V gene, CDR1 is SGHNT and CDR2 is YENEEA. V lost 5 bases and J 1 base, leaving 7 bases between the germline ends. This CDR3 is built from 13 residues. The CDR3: CASSRQGTDTQYF. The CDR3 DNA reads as TGTGCCAGCAGCCGCCAGGGCACAGATACGCAGTATTTT.

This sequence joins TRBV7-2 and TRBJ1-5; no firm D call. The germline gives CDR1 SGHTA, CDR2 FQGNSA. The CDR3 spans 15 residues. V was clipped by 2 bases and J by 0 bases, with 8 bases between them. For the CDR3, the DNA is TGTGCCAGCAGCTTATTGGGGAATAGCAATCAGCCCCAGCATTTT. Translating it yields CASSLLGNSNQPQHF.

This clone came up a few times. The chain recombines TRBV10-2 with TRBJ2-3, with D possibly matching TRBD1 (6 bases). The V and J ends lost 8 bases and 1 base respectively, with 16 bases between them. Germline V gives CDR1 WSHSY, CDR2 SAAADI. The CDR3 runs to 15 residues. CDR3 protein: CASLRVPGGTDTQYF. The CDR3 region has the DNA TGCGCCAGCCTTCGGGTACCAGGGGGCACAGATACGCAGTATTTT.

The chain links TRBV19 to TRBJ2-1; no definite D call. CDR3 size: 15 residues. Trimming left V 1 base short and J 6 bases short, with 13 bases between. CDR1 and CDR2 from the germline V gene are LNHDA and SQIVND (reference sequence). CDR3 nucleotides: TGTGCCAGTAGTATAGGGAAGGGATCGGGCAATGAGCAGTTCTTC. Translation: CASSIGKGSGNEQFF.

The CDR3: CASRPGTEDQPQHF. CDR3 sequence (DNA): TGTGCCAGCAGACCTGGGACAGAGGATCAGCCCCAGCATTTT. The rearrangement joins TRBV6-6 to TRBJ1-5, with 7 bases fitting TRBD1. V trimming: 6 bases; J trimming: 5 bases; junction bases outside the gene matches: 7. CDR1 and CDR2 (germline): MNHNY, SVGAGI (reference sequence). The CDR3 loop spans 14 amino acids.

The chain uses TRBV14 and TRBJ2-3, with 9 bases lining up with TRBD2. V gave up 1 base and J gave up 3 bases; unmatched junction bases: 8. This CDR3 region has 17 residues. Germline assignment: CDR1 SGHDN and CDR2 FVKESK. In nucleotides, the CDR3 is TGTGCCAGCAGCCAAGTTGGCCTAGCGGGACTTACAGATACGCAGTATTTT. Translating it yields CASSQVGLAGLTDTQYF.

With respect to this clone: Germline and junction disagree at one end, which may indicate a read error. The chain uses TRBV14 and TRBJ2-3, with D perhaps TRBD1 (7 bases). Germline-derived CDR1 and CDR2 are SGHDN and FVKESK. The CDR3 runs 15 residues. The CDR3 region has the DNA TGTACCAGCAGCCAAGCTGGAGGGGGCGCGGATACGCAGTATTTT. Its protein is CTSSQAGGGADTQYF.

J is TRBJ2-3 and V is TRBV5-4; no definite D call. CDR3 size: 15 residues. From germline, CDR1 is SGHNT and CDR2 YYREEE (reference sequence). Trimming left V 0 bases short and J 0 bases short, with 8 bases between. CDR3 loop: CASSLDKFSTDTQYF. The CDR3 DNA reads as TGTGCCAGCAGCTTGGATAAGTTTAGCACAGATACGCAGTATTTT.

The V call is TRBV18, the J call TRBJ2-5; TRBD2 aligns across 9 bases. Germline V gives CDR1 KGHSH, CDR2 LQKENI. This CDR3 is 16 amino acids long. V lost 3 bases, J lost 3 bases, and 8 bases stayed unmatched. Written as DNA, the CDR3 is TGTGCCAGCTCACCGCCGGGCGGGAGGGTGGAAGAGACCCAGTACTTC. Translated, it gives CASSPPGGRVEETQYF.

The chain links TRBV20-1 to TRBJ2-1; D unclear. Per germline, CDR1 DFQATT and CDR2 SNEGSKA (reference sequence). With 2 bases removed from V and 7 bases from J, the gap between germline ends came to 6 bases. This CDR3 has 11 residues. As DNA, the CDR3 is TGCAGTGCTAGATCGGATAATGAGCAGTTCTTC. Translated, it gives CSARSDNEQFF.

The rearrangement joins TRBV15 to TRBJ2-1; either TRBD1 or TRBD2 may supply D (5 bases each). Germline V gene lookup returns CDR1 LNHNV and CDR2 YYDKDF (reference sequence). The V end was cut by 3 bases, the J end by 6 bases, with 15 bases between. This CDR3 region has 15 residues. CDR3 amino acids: CATSRDSPRGNEQFF. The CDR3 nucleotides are TGTGCCACCAGCAGGGACTCCCCAAGGGGCAATGAGCAGTTCTTC. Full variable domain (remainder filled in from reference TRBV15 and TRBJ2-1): DAMVIQNPRYQVTQFGKPVTLSCSQTLNHNVMYWYQQKSSQAPKLLFHYYDKDFNNEADTPDNFQSRRPNTSFCFLDIRSPGLGDTAMYLCATSRDSPRGNEQFFGPGTRLTVL.

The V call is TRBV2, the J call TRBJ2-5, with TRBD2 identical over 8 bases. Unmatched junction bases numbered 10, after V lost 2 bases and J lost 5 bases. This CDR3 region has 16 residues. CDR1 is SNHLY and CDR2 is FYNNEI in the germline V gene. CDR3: CASSENPGTSVETQYF. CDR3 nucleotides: TGTGCCAGCAGTGAAAACCCGGGGACTAGTGTGGAGACCCAGTACTTC.

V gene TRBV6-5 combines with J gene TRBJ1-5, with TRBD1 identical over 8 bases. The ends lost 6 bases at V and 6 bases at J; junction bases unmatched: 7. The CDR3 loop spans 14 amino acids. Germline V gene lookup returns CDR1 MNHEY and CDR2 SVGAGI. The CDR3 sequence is CASRSDRVSQPQHF. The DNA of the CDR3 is TGTGCCAGCAGATCGGACAGGGTGTCTCAGCCCCAGCATTTT.

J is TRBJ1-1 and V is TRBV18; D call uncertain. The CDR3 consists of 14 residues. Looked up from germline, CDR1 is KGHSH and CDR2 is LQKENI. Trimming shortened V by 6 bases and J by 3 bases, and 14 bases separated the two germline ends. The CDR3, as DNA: TGTGCCAGCTCCCGGGGAGGATCCGACACTGAAGCTTTCTTT. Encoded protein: CASSRGGSDTEAFF.